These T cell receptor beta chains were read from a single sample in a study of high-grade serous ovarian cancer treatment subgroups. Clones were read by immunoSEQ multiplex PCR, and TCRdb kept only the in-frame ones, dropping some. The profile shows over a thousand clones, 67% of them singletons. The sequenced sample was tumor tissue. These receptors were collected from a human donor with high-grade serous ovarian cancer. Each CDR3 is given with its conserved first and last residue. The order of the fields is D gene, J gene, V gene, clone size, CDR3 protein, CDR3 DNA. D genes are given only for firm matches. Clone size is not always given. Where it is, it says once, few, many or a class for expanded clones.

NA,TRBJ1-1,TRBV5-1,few,CASSLGIPGGDTEAFF,TGCGCCAGCAGCTTGGGAATCCCGGGAGGGGACACTGAAGCTTTCTTT
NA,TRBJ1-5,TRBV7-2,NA,CASSLVPNSNQPQHF,TGTGCCAGCAGCTTAGTACCAAATAGCAATCAGCCCCAGCATTTT
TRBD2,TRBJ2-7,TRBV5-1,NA,CASSLTAGGGYEQYF,TGCGCCAGCAGCTTGACGGCGGGGGGGGGATACGAGCAGTACTTC
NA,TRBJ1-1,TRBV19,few,CASSITGNTEAFF,TGTGCCAGTAGTATCACAGGGAACACTGAAGCTTTCTTT
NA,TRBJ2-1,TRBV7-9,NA,CASSPKVWGDNEQFF,TGTGCCAGCAGCCCTAAAGTGTGGGGGGACAATGAGCAGTTCTTC
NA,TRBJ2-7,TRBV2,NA,CASRGTGSYEQYF,TGTGCCAGCAGGGGGACGGGATCCTACGAGCAGTACTTC
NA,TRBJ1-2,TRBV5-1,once,CASSLDGTPEGYTF,TGCGCCAGCAGCTTGGACGGTACGCCTGAGGGCTACACCTTC
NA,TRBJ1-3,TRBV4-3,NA,CASSPSWSGNTIYF,TGCGCCAGCAGCCCCTCGTGGAGTGGAAACACCATATATTTT
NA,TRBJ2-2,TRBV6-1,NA,CASINGLNTGELFF,TGTGCCAGCATTAACGGACTCAACACCGGGGAGCTGTTTTTT
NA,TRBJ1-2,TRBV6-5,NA,CASSYSVQGSYGYTF,TGTGCCAGCAGTTACTCGGTACAGGGATCCTATGGCTACACCTTC
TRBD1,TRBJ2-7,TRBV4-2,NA,CASSYTTGGLTYEQYF,TGTGCCAGCAGCTACACGACAGGGGGCCTAACCTACGAGCAGTACTTC
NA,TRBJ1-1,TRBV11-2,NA,CASSLNSAEAFF,TGTGCCAGCAGCTTAAACTCGGCTGAAGCTTTCTTT
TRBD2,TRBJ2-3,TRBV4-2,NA,CASSQDISGGVDTQYF,TGTGCCAGCAGCCAAGATATTAGCGGGGGGGTAGATACGCAGTATTTT
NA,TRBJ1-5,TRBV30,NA,CAWSVQTNQPQHF,TGTGCCTGGAGTGTACAGACCAATCAGCCCCAGCATTTT
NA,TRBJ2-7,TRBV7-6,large,CASSPAFGEQYF,TGTGCCAGCAGCCCGGCTTTCGGCGAGCAGTACTTC
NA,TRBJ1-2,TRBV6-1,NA,CASSGRQPINYGYTF,TGTGCCAGCAGTGGACGACAGCCAATTAACTATGGCTACACCTTC
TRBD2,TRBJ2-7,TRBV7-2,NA,CASSLSLAGGASGEQYF,TGTGCCAGCAGCTTAAGCCTAGCGGGGGGGGCTTCGGGGGAGCAGTACTTC
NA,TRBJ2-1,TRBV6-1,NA,CASSDFREQFF,TGTGCCAGCAGTGACTTTAGGGAGCAGTTCTTC
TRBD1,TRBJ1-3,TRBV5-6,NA,CASSRTGGGNTIYF,TGTGCCAGCAGCCGGACAGGGGGCGGAAACACCATATATTTT
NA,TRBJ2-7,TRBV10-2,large,CASSEFSTTSYEQYF,TGCGCCAGCAGTGAGTTCAGTACTACCTCCTACGAGCAGTACTTC
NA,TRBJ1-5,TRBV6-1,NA,CASSEDGLRHQPQHF,TGTGCCAGCAGTGAAGACGGGCTTCGTCATCAGCCCCAGCATTTT
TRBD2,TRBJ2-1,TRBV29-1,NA,CSVFTSGSYNEQFF,TGCAGCGTCTTTACTAGCGGGAGCTACAATGAGCAGTTCTTC
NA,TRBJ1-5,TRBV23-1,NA,CASSSDPYSNQPQHF,TGCGCCAGCAGCTCCGACCCCTATAGCAATCAGCCCCAGCATTTT
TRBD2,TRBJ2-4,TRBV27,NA,CASSPWTSGGVGKNIQYF,TGTGCCAGCAGTCCATGGACTAGCGGGGGGGTTGGCAAAAACATTCAGTACTTC
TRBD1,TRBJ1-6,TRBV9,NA,CASSATQGTGGSPLHF,TGTGCCAGCAGCGCCACGCAGGGGACAGGGGGTTCACCCCTCCACTTT
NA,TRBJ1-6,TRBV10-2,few,CASSELGFDSPLHF,TGCGCCAGCAGTGAGCTGGGTTTTGATTCACCCCTCCACTTT
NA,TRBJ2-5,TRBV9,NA,CASSVGGYLETQYF,TGTGCCAGCAGCGTCGGGGGTTATCTGGAGACCCAGTACTTC
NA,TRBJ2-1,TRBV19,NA,CASSIAPLGGALDEQFF,TGTGCCAGTAGTATAGCCCCCCTAGGGGGAGCATTGGATGAGCAGTTCTTC
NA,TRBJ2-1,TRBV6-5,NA,CASSYPTAGHNEQFF,TGTGCCAGCAGTTACCCGACGGCAGGGCACAATGAGCAGTTCTTC
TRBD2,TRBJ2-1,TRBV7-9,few,CASSNIIAGGHYNEQFF,TGTGCCAGCAGTAATATCATAGCGGGGGGGCACTACAATGAGCAGTTCTTC
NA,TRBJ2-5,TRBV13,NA,CASSLARTGKETQYF,TGTGCCAGCAGCTTAGCCCGAACTGGTAAAGAGACCCAGTACTTC
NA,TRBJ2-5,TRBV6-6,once,CASRGEETQYF,TGTGCCAGCAGAGGGGAAGAGACCCAGTACTTC
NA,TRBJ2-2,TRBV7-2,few,CASSLVYTGELFF,TGTGCCAGCAGCTTAGTGTACACCGGGGAGCTGTTTTTT